The 18 T cell receptor beta chains in this list originate from one sample, sequenced in a study of T cell responses to AZD1222 COVID-19 vaccine (dated by TCRdb to about 2021). Sample time point, as interpreted from the label and publication: sample from adult after SARS-CoV-2 infection, after symptom onset. The library was obtained by the immunoSEQ multiplex PCR assay. TCRdb provides this immuneACCESS table in a form limited to in-frame rearrangements. Some clones are lacking; in checked studies, under half of them reflect an unresolved V gene, and why the rest are absent is not known. For this sample there are 130,000 to 150,000 clones; around 92% appear just once. Around 10% of the sample comes from the top ten. The material was peripheral blood, obtained after recovery from COVID-19. These receptors all stem from an adult who had recovered from COVID-19.

The chain is built from TRBV28 and TRBJ2-1; perhaps D is TRBD1 or TRBD2 (6 bases each). The germline V gene has CDR1 MDHEN and CDR2 SYDVKM. V lost 7 bases and J lost 10, with 20 bases in between. The CDR3 contains 14 residues. The CDR3 region is CASILSSGAGEQFF. The CDR3 DNA follows: TGTGCCAGCATCCTAAGTTCGGGGGCGGGCGAGCAGTTCTTC.

This chain links TRBV28 with TRBJ1-1; unclear D gene. CDR3 length equals 15 residues. CDR1 is MDHEN, CDR2 SYDVKM, per germline. Trimming pared 3 bases from V and 1 base from J, leaving 12 bases between. CDR3 coding DNA: TGTGCCAGCAGTTTCACCGGGAGTCAGAACACTGAAGCTTTCTTT. This codes for CASSFTGSQNTEAFF.

This chain joins TRBV5-4 and TRBJ2-7; 10 nucleotides align to TRBD2. Germline V gene lookup returns CDR1 SGHNT and CDR2 YYREEE (reference sequence). With V trimmed by 2 bases and J by 7 bases, 9 bases remained unmatched. This CDR3 comprises 15 residues. Written as DNA, the CDR3 is TGTGCCAGCAGCTTCGGACTAGCGGAGCTTAGGGAGCAGTACTTC. Translation: CASSFGLAELREQYF.

The chain is built from TRBV29-1 and TRBJ2-5; D not certain. The CDR3 spans 14 residues. Trimming took off 2 bases at V and 0 bases at J, with 10 bases between the two ends. Germline CDR1 SQVTM, CDR2 ANQGSEA. The CDR3 region is CSVERQRYQETQYF. In DNA, the CDR3 is TGCAGCGTTGAAAGGCAGAGGTACCAAGAGACCCAGTACTTC.

This chain connects TRBV19 to TRBJ1-1, with 7 nucleotides matching TRBD1. The CDR3 consists of 14 residues. J lost 3 bases, V lost 4 bases, and 5 bases had no gene match. Germline CDR1 is LNHDA and CDR2 is SQIVND (reference sequence). For the CDR3, the DNA is TGTGCCAGTAGTACCCGACAGGGACACACTGAAGCTTTCTTT. Translation: CASSTRQGHTEAFF.

The chain is built from TRBV11-2 and TRBJ2-5; no firm D call. The V and J ends lost 0 bases and 2 bases respectively, with 10 bases between them. The CDR3 extends over 15 amino acids. In germline, CDR1 is SGHAT, CDR2 FQNNGV. DNA of the CDR3: TGTGCCAGCAGCTTAGATTGGCTTAAACAAGAGACCCAGTACTTC. Amino acid sequence: CASSLDWLKQETQYF.

The chain recombines TRBV7-9 with TRBJ1-4; 9 bases line up with TRBD1. From germline, CDR1 is SEHNR and CDR2 FQNEAQ (reference sequence). V was clipped by 2 bases and J by 8 bases; unmatched bases: 6. The CDR3 loop spans 15 amino acids. CDR3 coding DNA: TGTGCCAGCAGCTTAATCGGGACAGGGAAGGAAAAACTGTTTTTT. Amino acid sequence: CASSLIGTGKEKLFF. Full variable domain (remainder filled in from reference TRBV7-9 and TRBJ1-4): DTGVSQNPRHKITKRGQNVTFRCDPISEHNRLYWYRQTLGQGPEFLTYFQNEAQLEKSRLLSDRFSAERPKGSFSTLEIQRTEQGDSAMYLCASSLIGTGKEKLFFGSGTQLSVL.

This clone appeared a few times. The V call is TRBV10-1, the J call TRBJ1-4, with a tentative D call TRBD1 (5 bases). Germline V gene sequence: CDR1 WNHNN, CDR2 SYGVQD (reference sequence). CDR3 length: 15 amino acids. V lost 4 bases and J 7 bases, leaving 16 bases between the germline ends. DNA for the CDR3: TGCGCCAGCAGTGGAGGGGATACCCGGGGTGAAAAACTGTTTTTT. Its translation is CASSGGDTRGEKLFF.

This clone was picked up one time. Here the CDR3 reads CASSSRDLTDTQYF. In DNA, the CDR3 is TGTGCCAGCAGCTCCAGGGACCTCACAGATACGCAGTATTTT. This chain links TRBV7-3 with TRBJ2-3; D is possibly TRBD1 or TRBD2 (5 bases each). CDR3 length: 14 residues. The germline V and J ends were trimmed by 4 bases and 2 bases, with 10 bases remaining between them. The germline V gene encodes CDR1 SGHTA and CDR2 FQGTGA.

This clone was picked up one time. This chain connects TRBV28 to TRBJ2-7; no clear D. V was pared by 5 bases and J by 2 bases, with 10 bases between. Germline loops: CDR1 MDHEN, CDR2 SYDVKM. This CDR3 contains 13 residues. DNA of the CDR3: TGTGCCAGCAGTCCCCCGGGCGCCTACGAGCAGTACTTC. This sequence encodes CASSPPGAYEQYF.

V is TRBV7-6 and J is TRBJ1-4, with D possibly being TRBD1 (6 bases). The V gene's germline CDR1 is SGHVS and CDR2 FNYEAQ. The V and J ends lost 0 bases and 8 bases respectively, with 13 bases between them. The length of the CDR3 is 15 residues. CDR3 amino acids: CASSLAGGRSEKLFF. CDR3 DNA sequence: TGTGCCAGCAGCTTAGCGGGGGGGCGCAGCGAAAAACTGTTTTTT.

This clone came up once. The V gene is TRBV7-3, the J gene TRBJ2-3; D is unresolved. Between the trimmed V and J ends, which lost 5 bases and 7 bases, there was a span of 10 bases. This CDR3 comprises 12 residues. Per the germline V gene, CDR1 is SGHTA and CDR2 is FQGTGA. CDR3 loop: CASSPRINTQYF. In DNA form, the CDR3 reads TGTGCCAGCAGCCCTCGGATAAATACGCAGTATTTT.

The V gene is TRBV28, the J gene TRBJ1-1, with a weak D call TRBD1 (5 bases). CDR3 length: 17 residues. Germline V lookup: CDR1 MDHEN, CDR2 SYDVKM. V was shortened by 2 bases and J by 6 bases, with 22 bases between the two germline ends. The CDR3 is CASSLGLAGMILAEAFF. Written as DNA, the CDR3 is TGTGCCAGCAGTTTAGGGTTGGCAGGGATGATTTTGGCTGAAGCTTTCTTT.

The rearrangement uses TRBV5-1 and TRBJ1-2; D may be TRBD1 (6 bases). Trimming stripped 5 bases from V and 6 bases from J, with 14 bases between. Germline V gives CDR1 SGHRS, CDR2 YFSETQ. The CDR3 totals 13 residues. The CDR3 sequence: CASSLQGTDGYTF. In DNA form, the CDR3 reads TGCGCCAGCAGTCTACAGGGTACAGATGGCTACACCTTC.

The gene calls are TRBV4-1 and TRBJ2-3; 8 nucleotides match TRBD2. This CDR3 contains 15 residues. Unmatched junction bases numbered 7, after V lost 5 bases and J lost 3 bases. Germline loops: CDR1 MGHRA, CDR2 YSYEKL. This chain's CDR3 is CASSSREGRTDTQYF. Written as DNA, the CDR3 is TGCGCCAGCAGCTCACGGGAGGGCAGGACAGATACGCAGTATTTT.

The rearrangement joins TRBV5-4 to TRBJ2-7; 13 positions match TRBD2. The V gene end was trimmed by 6 bases and the J gene end by 1 base; junction bases not matched to a gene: 1. The V gene's germline CDR1 is SGHNT and CDR2 YYREEE (reference sequence). The CDR3 totals 14 residues. This CDR3 reads CASKLAGGSYEQYF. CDR3 sequence (DNA): TGTGCCAGCAAACTAGCGGGAGGGTCCTACGAGCAGTACTTC.

The genes are TRBV2 and TRBJ2-3, with no clear D. V lost 7 bases and J 1 base, leaving 9 bases between the germline ends. This CDR3 is 13 amino acids long. Germline-derived CDR1 and CDR2 are SNHLY and FYNNEI. The CDR3 region is CASTDGGTDTQYF. CDR3 DNA sequence: TGTGCCAGCACGGACGGCGGCACAGATACGCAGTATTTT.

The chain employs TRBV5-1 and TRBJ1-2, with D uncertain. Trimming pared 0 bases from V and 0 bases from J, leaving 9 bases between. This CDR3 has 15 residues. Per germline, CDR1 SGHRS and CDR2 YFSETQ. The CDR3 loop is CASSLESPPNYGYTF. Here the CDR3 DNA reads TGCGCCAGCAGCTTGGAAAGCCCTCCTAACTATGGCTACACCTTC.